What follows are 8 T cell receptor beta chains derived from one specimen sequenced in a study of blood T cell repertoires in COVID-19. The table came from immunoSEQ multiplex PCR; TCRdb's copy has only in-frame clones and leaves some out. The sample lists around 480,000 clones; roughly nine tenths were seen once. The sequenced material came from PBMCs or T cells enriched from blood (not recorded which). These receptor sequences come from a woman younger than 30 who had recovered from COVID-19.

V is TRBV2 and J is TRBJ2-7; 7 bases are shared with TRBD1. This CDR3 region has 14 residues. With 4 bases clipped from V and 1 base from J, the junction kept 4 bases outside the gene matches. Germline V gene data show CDR1 as SNHLY and CDR2 as FYNNEI. This chain's CDR3 is CASSAPDRSYEQYF. The CDR3 coding sequence is TGTGCCAGCAGTGCCCCGGACAGGTCCTACGAGCAGTACTTC.

Notes on this clone: The same CDR3 can be traced to other DNA sequences in this sample. This chain's CDR3 is CASSTTVNTEAFF. The CDR3 nucleotides are TGTGCCAGTAGTACCACAGTGAACACTGAAGCTTTCTTT. The chain uses TRBV19 and TRBJ1-1; D gene uncertain. CDR3 length: 13 amino acids. In germline, CDR1 is LNHDA, CDR2 SQIVND (reference sequence). Trimming removed 4 bases from V and 0 bases from J, with 6 bases in between. Complete variable domain (other parts from reference TRBV19 and TRBJ1-1): DGGITQSPKYLFRKEGQNVTLSCEQNLNHDAMYWYRQDPGQGLRLIYYSQIVNDFQKGDIAEGYSVSREKKESFPLTVTSAQKNPTAFYLCASSTTVNTEAFFGQGTRLTVV.

J is TRBJ2-2 and V is TRBV14; D ambiguous. CDR1 is SGHDN, CDR2 FVKESK, per germline. The V and J ends lost 1 base and 5 bases respectively, with 8 bases between them. This CDR3 spans 14 amino acids. The CDR3 reads CASSQVRWTGELFF. CDR3 DNA sequence: TGTGCCAGCAGCCAAGTGCGGTGGACCGGGGAGCTGTTTTTT.

A few counts support this clone. The J gene is TRBJ1-1, the V gene TRBV28; the match to TRBD1 covers 9 bases. The CDR3 totals 12 residues. Germline V CDR1 and CDR2: MDHEN, SYDVKM. V was clipped by 5 bases and J by 8 bases; unmatched bases: 3. As DNA, the CDR3 is TGTGCCAGCAGTACAGGGGGCAAAGAAGCTTTCTTT. As protein: CASSTGGKEAFF.

The chain uses TRBV6-5 and TRBJ1-4; D call uncertain. V dropped 0 bases and J dropped 2 bases, with 7 bases sitting between them. Germline V gene sequence: CDR1 MNHEY, CDR2 SVGAGI. The length of the CDR3 is 15 residues. The CDR3 here is CASSYSSVTNEKLFF. CDR3 DNA: TGTGCCAGCAGTTACTCCTCGGTGACTAATGAAAAACTGTTTTTT.

V and J are TRBV19 and TRBJ1-2; D gene unclear. The CDR3 is 13 amino acids. The germline CDR1 and CDR2 sequences are LNHDA and SQIVND (reference sequence). V was cut by 2 bases and J by 2 bases, with 6 bases left in between. CDR3 DNA sequence: TGTGCCAGTAGTATAACGGTCAACTATGGCTACACCTTC. Amino acids: CASSITVNYGYTF.

The rearrangement uses TRBV5-1 and TRBJ2-7; 8 bases line up with TRBD1. J lost 0 bases, V lost 4 bases, and 6 bases had no gene match. The CDR3 has 15 residues. The germline gives CDR1 SGHRS, CDR2 YFSETQ. The CDR3 loop is CASSVDRVSSYEQYF. The DNA of the CDR3 is TGCGCCAGCAGCGTGGACAGGGTTTCCTCCTACGAGCAGTACTTC.

The chain carries TRBV7-2 and TRBJ2-7; D call uncertain. V shed 1 base and J shed 6 bases, with 13 bases lying between them. This CDR3 is 14 amino acids long. From germline, CDR1 is SGHTA and CDR2 FQGNSA. The CDR3 protein is CASSLGLLASEQYF. The CDR3 DNA reads as TGTGCCAGCAGCTTAGGGCTTTTGGCATCCGAGCAGTACTTC.